A selection of T cell receptor beta chains follows, all from one sample in a study of blood T cell repertoires in COVID-19. Method: immunoSEQ multiplex PCR; TCRdb's copy keeps in-frame clones and lacks some. The table includes 130,000 to 150,000 clones, 87% detected once. The specimen was peripheral blood. The source is a man aged 50 to 60 who had recovered from COVID-19. CDR3s include the opening cysteine and the closing phenylalanine or tryptophan. Each record gives: J gene, clone size, D gene, V gene, CDR3 DNA, CDR3 protein. A D gene is named only where the DNA matches it firmly. Clone size is not always given. Where it is, it says once, few, many or a class for expanded clones.

TRBJ1-2,-,-,TRBV6-5,TGTGCCAGCAGTACCCTGGGGGGGTTAAACTATGGCTACACCTTC,CASSTLGGLNYGYTF
TRBJ2-7,-,TRBD1,TRBV6-5,TGTGCCACCGTGGGACAGGGGGCCATCGGCTACGAGCAGTACTTC,CATVGQGAIGYEQYF
TRBJ2-1,-,TRBD2,TRBV15,TGTGCCACCAGCAGAGAATTAGCGGGGTACAATGAGCAGTTCTTC,CATSRELAGYNEQFF
TRBJ2-1,once,TRBD2,TRBV7-6,TGTGCCAGCAGCTTTTGGGACTACAGCTCCTACAATGAGCAGTTCTTC,CASSFWDYSSYNEQFF
TRBJ1-2,-,TRBD1,TRBV2,TGTGCCAGCAGTTTCGACAGGGGGCCTAACTATGGCTACACCTTC,CASSFDRGPNYGYTF
TRBJ2-6,-,-,TRBV25-1,TGTGCCAGCAGTGAAGTAGGAGTGAGCTCTGGGGCCAACGTCCTGACTTTC,CASSEVGVSSGANVLTF
TRBJ2-2,-,TRBD1,TRBV6-5,TGTGCCAGCAGCGCAACAGGGGCCAACACCGGGGAGCTGTTTTTT,CASSATGANTGELFF
TRBJ1-2,-,TRBD1,TRBV9,TGTGCCAGCAGCGCGGGGGACAGCTATGGCTACACCTTC,CASSAGDSYGYTF
TRBJ1-1,-,-,TRBV5-1,TGCGCCAGCAGCTTGGAAGCGGGGCCAAACACTGAAGCTTTCTTT,CASSLEAGPNTEAFF
TRBJ2-2,-,-,TRBV30,TGTGCCCAACGACCGGGGAACACCGGGGAGCTGTTTTTT,CAQRPGNTGELFF
TRBJ1-5,-,-,TRBV10-3,TGTGCCATCAGTGAGTCGGCAGGGGGCAATCAGCCCCAGCATTTT,CAISESAGGNQPQHF
TRBJ1-2,-,-,TRBV30,TGTGCCTGGAGTGTACCCCCGGTGGATGGCTACACCTTC,CAWSVPPVDGYTF
TRBJ2-3,-,-,TRBV14,TGTGCCAGCAGCCAAGATGCAAACCCCGAGAGCATCCGGTATTTT,CASSQDANPESIRYF
TRBJ2-1,-,TRBD1,TRBV18,TGTGCCAGCTCACCCGGGGACAGAGGCAATGAGCAGTTCTTC,CASSPGDRGNEQFF
TRBJ2-1,-,-,TRBV19,TGTGCCAGTAGTATAGAAAGCGATGAGCAGTTCTTC,CASSIESDEQFF
TRBJ2-2,once,TRBD1,TRBV6-1,TGTGCCAGCAGTGCCCGGACAGGGGCTAACACCGGGGAGCTGTTTTTT,CASSARTGANTGELFF
TRBJ2-1,-,TRBD2,TRBV15,TGTGCCACCAGCAGCAAAAGGACTAGCTCCTACAATGAGCAGTTCTTC,CATSSKRTSSYNEQFF
TRBJ1-5,-,TRBD1,TRBV9,TGTGCCAGCAGCTCACAGGGGGCTGGTCAGCCCCAGCATTTT,CASSSQGAGQPQHF
TRBJ2-2,-,TRBD2,TRBV7-2,TGTGCCAGCAGCTTAGGAGGGAGGGGAGGGACCGGGGAGCTGTTTTTT,CASSLGGRGGTGELFF
TRBJ1-5,few,-,TRBV21-1,TGTGCCAGCAGCGCCCAAATGGACAGGGTAAGGAATCAGCCCCAGCATTTT,CASSAQMDRVRNQPQHF
TRBJ2-2,-,-,TRBV5-4,TGTGCCAGCAGCTTGGCCCGCGGGGCGGCGACCGGGGAGCTGTTTTTT,CASSLARGAATGELFF
TRBJ2-2,-,-,TRBV5-1,TGCGCCAGCAGCTCTCAGACAGGCGCGAACACCGGGGAGCTGTTTTTT,CASSSQTGANTGELFF
TRBJ2-3,-,TRBD1,TRBV10-3,TGTGCCATCAGTGAGATCAGGGGGCGCGGCACAGATACGCAGTATTTT,CAISEIRGRGTDTQYF
TRBJ1-1,-,TRBD1,TRBV5-6,TGTGCCAGCAGCTTGTGGGGGACAGGGGAGAATCGGGGAGCTTTCTTT,CASSLWGTGENRGAFF
TRBJ1-6,-,-,TRBV30,TGTGCCTGGAGTGTACGGGATTCACCCCTCCACTTT,CAWSVRDSPLHF